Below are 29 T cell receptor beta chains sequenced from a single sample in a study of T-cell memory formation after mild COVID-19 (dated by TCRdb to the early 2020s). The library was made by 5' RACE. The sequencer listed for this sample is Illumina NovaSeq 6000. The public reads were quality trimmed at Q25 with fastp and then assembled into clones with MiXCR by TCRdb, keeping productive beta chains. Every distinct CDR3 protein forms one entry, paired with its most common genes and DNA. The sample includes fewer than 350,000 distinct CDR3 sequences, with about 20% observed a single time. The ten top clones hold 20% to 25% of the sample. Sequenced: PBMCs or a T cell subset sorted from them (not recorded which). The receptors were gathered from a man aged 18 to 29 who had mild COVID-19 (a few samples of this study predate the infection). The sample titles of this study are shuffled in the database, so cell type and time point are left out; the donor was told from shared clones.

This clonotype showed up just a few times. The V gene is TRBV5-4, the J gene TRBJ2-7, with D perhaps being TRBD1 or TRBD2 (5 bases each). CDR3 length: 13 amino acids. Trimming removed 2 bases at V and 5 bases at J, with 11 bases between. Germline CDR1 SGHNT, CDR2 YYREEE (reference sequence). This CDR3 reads CASSFGAGNEQYV. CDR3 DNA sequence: TGTGCCAGCAGCTTCGGGGCAGGGAACGAGCAGTACGTC.

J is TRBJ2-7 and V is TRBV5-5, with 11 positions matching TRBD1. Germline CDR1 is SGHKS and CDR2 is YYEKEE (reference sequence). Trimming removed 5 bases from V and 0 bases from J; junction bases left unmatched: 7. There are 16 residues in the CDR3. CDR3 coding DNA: TGTGCCAGCAGTTCCGGGACAGGGGGTATCTCCTACGAGCAGTACGTC. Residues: CASSSGTGGISYEQYV.

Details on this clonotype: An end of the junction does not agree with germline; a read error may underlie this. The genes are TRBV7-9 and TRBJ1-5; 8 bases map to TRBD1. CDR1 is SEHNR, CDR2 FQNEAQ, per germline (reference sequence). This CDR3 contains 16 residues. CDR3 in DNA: TGTGCCATCAGCTTAGCTGGCAGGGGGCGAGCACAGCCCCAGCATTTT. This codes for CAISLAGRGRAQPQHF.

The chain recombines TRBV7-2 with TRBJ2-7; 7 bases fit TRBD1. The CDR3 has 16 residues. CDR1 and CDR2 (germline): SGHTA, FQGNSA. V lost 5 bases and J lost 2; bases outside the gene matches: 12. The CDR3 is CASSRGQPTLAYEQYF. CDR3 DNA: TGTGCCAGCAGCCGGGGACAGCCGACCCTGGCCTACGAGCAGTACTTC.

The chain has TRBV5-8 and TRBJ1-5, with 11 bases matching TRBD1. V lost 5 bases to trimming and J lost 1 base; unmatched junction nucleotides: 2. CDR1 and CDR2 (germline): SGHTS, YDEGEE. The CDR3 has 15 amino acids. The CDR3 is CASRDRGQSNQPQHF. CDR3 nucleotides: TGTGCCAGCAGGGACAGGGGGCAGAGCAATCAGCCCCAGCATTTT.

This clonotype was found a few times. CDR3 coding DNA: TGTGCCAGCAGCCAATTCGGACCCTCCTACGAGCAGTACTTC. The encoded protein is CASSQFGPSYEQYF. The chain combines TRBV14 with TRBJ2-7; D is ambiguous. V gave up 2 bases and J gave up 0 bases, with 8 bases separating them. Germline V gene sequence: CDR1 SGHDN, CDR2 FVKESK. This CDR3 spans 14 amino acids. Full variable domain (missing parts from reference TRBV14 and TRBJ2-7): EAGVTQFPSHSVIEKGQTVTLRCDPISGHDNLYWYRRVMGKEIKFLLHFVKESKQDESGMPNNRFLAERTGGTYSTLKVQPAELEDSGVYFCASSQFGPSYEQYFGPGTRLTVT.

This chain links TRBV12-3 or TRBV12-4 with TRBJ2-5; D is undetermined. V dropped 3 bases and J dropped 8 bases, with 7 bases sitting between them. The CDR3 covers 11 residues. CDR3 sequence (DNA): TGTGCCAGCAGTTTTGGGCCAACCCAGTACTTC. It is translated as CASSFGPTQYF.

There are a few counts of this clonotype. Here the CDR3 DNA reads TGTGCCAGCAGCCAAGACGGGGACACTGAAGCTTTCTTT. Its protein product is CASSQDGDTEAFF. J is TRBJ1-1 and V is TRBV4-2; D unclear. Germline CDR1 reads LGHNA; CDR2 reads YNFKEQ. The CDR3 totals 13 residues. V lost 0 bases to trimming and J lost 3 bases, with 5 bases between them.

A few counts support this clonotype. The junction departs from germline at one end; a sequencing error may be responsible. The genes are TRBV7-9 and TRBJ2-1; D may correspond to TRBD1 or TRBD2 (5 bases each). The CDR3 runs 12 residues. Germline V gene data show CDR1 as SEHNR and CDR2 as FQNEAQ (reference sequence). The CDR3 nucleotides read TGTGCCAGCAGCTTAACCGGGACCTTAGGGGCTTTC. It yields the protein CASSLTGTLGAF.

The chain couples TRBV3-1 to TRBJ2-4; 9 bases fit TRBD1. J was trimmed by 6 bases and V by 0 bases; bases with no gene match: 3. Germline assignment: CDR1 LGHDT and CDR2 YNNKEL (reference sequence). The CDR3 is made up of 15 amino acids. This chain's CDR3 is CASSQDMGQGNIQYF. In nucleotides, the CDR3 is TGTGCCAGCAGCCAAGATATGGGACAGGGAAACATTCAGTACTTC.

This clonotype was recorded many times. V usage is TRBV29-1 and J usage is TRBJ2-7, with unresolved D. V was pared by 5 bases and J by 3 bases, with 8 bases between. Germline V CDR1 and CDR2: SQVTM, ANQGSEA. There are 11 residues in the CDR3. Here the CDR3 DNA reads TGCAGCGTTAGTCAGAACTACGAGCAGTACTTC. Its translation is CSVSQNYEQYF.

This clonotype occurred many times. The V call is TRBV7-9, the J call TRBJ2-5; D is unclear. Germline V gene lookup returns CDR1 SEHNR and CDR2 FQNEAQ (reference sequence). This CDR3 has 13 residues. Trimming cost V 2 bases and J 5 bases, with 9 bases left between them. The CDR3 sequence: CASSLRPRETQYF. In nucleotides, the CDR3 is TGTGCCAGCAGCTTAAGGCCCCGGGAGACCCAGTACTTC.

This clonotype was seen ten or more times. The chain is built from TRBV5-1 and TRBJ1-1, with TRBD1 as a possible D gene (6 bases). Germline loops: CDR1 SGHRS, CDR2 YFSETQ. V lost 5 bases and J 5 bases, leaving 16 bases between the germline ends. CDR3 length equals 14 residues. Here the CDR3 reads CASRSLQGRTEAFF. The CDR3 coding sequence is TGCGCCAGCAGATCCCTACAGGGTAGGACTGAAGCTTTCTTT.

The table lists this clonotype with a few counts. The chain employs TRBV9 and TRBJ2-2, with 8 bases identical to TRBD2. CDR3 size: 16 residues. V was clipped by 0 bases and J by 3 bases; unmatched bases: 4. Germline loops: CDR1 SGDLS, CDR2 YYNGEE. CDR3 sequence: CASSVEAGGDTGELFF. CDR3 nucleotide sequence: TGTGCCAGCAGCGTAGAGGCGGGGGGCGACACCGGGGAGCTGTTTTTT.

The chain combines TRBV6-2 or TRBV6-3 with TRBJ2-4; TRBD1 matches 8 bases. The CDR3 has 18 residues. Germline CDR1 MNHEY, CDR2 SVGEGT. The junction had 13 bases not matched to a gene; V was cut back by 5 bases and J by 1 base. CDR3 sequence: CASSPRGQSPRAKNIQYF. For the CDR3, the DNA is TGTGCCAGCAGTCCCAGGGGGCAATCTCCGCGGGCCAAAAACATTCAGTACTTC.

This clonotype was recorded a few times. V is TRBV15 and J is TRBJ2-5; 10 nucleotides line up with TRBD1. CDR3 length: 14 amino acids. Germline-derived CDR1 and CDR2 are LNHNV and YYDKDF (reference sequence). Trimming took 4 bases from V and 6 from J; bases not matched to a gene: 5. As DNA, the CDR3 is TGTGCCACCAGCATGGACAGGGGGATAAAGACCCAGTACTTC. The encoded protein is CATSMDRGIKTQYF.

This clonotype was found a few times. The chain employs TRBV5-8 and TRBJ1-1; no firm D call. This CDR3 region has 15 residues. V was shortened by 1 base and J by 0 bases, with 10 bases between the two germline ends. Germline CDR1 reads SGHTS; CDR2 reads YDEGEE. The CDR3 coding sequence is TGTGCCAGCAGCTTGCAAAGGCGGGTGAACACTGAAGCTTTCTTT. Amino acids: CASSLQRRVNTEAFF.

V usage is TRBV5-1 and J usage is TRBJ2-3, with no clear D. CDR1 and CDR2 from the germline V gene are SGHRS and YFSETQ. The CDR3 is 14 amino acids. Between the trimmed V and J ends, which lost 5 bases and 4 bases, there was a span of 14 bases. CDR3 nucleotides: TGCGCCAGCAGTGGAATAGAGTTTCCAGATACGCAGTATTTT. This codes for CASSGIEFPDTQYF.

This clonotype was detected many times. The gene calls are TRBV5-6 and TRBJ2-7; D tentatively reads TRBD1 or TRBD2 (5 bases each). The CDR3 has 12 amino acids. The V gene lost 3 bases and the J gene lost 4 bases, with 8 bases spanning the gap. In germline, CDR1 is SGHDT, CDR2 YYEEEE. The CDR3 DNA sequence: TGTGCCAGCAGCTCCGGGGCTTACGAGCAGTACGTC. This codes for CASSSGAYEQYV.

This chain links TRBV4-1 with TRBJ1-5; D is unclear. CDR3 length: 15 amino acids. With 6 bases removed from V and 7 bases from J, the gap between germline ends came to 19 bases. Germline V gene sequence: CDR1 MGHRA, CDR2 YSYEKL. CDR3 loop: CASSPRGGNGQPQHF. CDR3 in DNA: TGCGCCAGCAGTCCGAGAGGAGGGAACGGCCAGCCCCAGCATTTT.

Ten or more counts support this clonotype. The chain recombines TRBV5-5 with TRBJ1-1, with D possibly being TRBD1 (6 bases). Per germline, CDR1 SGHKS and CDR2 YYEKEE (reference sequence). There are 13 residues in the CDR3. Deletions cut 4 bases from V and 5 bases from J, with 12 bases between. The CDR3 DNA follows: TGTGCCAGCAGCACCCAGGGGTATACTGAAGCTTTCTTT. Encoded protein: CASSTQGYTEAFF.

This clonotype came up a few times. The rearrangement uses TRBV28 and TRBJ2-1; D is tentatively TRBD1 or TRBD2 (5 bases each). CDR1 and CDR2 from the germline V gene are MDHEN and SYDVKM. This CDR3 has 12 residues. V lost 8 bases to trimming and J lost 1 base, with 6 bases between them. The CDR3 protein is CASGGSYNEQFF. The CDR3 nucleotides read TGTGCCAGCGGGGGTTCCTACAATGAGCAGTTCTTC.

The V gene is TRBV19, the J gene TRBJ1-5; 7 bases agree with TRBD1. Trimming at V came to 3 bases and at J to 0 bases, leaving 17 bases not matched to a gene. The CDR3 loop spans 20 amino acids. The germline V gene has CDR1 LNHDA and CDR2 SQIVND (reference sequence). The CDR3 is CASSMSPLRHEGASNQPQHF. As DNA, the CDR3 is TGTGCCAGTAGTATGTCCCCATTGCGCCACGAGGGGGCTAGCAATCAGCCCCAGCATTTT.

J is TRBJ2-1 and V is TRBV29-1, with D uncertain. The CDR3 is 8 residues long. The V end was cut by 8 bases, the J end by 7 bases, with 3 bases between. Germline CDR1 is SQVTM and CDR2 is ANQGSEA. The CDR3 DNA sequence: TGCAGCACAAATGAGCAGTTCTTC. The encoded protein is CSTNEQFF.

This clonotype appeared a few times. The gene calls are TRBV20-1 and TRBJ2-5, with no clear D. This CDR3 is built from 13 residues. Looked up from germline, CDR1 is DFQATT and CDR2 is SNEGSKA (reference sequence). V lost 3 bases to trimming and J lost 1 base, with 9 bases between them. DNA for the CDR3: TGCAGTGCTAGGGTGGACGGCCAAGAGACCCAGTACTTC. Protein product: CSARVDGQETQYF.

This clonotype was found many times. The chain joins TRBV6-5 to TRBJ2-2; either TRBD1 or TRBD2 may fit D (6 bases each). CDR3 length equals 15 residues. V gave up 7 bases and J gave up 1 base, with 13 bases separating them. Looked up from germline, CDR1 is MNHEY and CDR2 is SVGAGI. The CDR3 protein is CASIGGLGNTGELFF. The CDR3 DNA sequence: TGTGCCAGCATCGGGGGCCTGGGGAACACCGGGGAGCTGTTTTTT.

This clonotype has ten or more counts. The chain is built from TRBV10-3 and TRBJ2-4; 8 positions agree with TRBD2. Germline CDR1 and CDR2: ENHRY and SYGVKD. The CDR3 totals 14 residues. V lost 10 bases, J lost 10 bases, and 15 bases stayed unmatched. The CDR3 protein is CATGLDLAGGIQYF. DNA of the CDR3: TGTGCCACGGGACTAGACCTCGCCGGGGGGATTCAGTACTTC.

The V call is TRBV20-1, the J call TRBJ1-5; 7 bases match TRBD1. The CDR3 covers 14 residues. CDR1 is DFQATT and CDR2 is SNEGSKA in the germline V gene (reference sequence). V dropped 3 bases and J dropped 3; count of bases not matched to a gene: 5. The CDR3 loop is CSARKGADNQPQHF. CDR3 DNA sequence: TGCAGTGCTAGGAAGGGGGCGGACAATCAGCCCCAGCATTTT.

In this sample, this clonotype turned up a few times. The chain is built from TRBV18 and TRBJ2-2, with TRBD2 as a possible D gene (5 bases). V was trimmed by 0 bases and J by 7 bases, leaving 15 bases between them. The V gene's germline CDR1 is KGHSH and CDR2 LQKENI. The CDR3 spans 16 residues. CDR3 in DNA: TGTGCCAGCTCACCACCGTCACAAGGAGGTATCGGGGAGCTGTTTTTT. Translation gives CASSPPSQGGIGELFF.